One sample yielded the 8 T cell receptor beta chains listed below, sequenced in a study of blood T cell repertoires in COVID-19. The table came from immunoSEQ multiplex PCR; TCRdb's copy has only in-frame clones and leaves some out. The table shows around 230,000 clones, with roughly 77% occurring only once. Sequencing was done on a sample of PBMCs or T cells enriched from blood (not recorded which). These receptors all come from a man in his forties who had recovered from COVID-19.

This chain joins TRBV7-3 and TRBJ2-1; TRBD2 aligns across 7 bases. Germline V gives CDR1 SGHTA, CDR2 FQGTGA. Trimming cost V 2 bases and J 5 bases; bases outside gene matches: 9. CDR3 length: 16 amino acids. The CDR3 DNA reads as TGTGCCAGCAGCTTATTTGTGTCTAGCGGCGACAATGAGCAGTTCTTC. Its protein is CASSLFVSSGDNEQFF. Using reference TRBV7-3 and TRBJ2-1 for the parts outside the CDR3, the full variable domain is GAGVSQTPSNKVTEKGKYVELRCDPISGHTALYWYRQSLGQGPEFLIYFQGTGAADDSGLPNDRFFAVRPEGSVSTLKIQRTERGDSAVYLCASSLFVSSGDNEQFFGPGTRLTVL.

The chain recombines TRBV6-2 or TRBV6-3 with TRBJ1-5, with 9 bases matching TRBD1. CDR1 MNHEY and CDR2 SVGEGT come from the germline V gene. After removal of 6 bases from V and 9 bases from J, the junction contained 9 bases not matched to a gene. The CDR3 sequence is 14 residues long. This CDR3 is CASSKTGGGGPQHF. The CDR3 DNA follows: TGTGCCAGCAGCAAAACAGGGGGCGGTGGGCCCCAGCATTTT.

This rearrangement joins TRBV7-9 to TRBJ2-2; TRBD1 agrees at 8 bases. Germline CDR1 and CDR2: SEHNR and FQNEAQ (reference sequence). V trimming: 4 bases; J trimming: 4 bases; junction bases outside the gene matches: 8. The CDR3 has 16 residues. CDR3 in amino acids: CASSSQGTGRTGELFF. The CDR3 bases are TGTGCCAGCAGCTCCCAGGGGACAGGTCGCACCGGGGAGCTGTTTTTT.

This rearrangement joins TRBV19 to TRBJ2-3; D gene ambiguous. Germline V lookup: CDR1 LNHDA, CDR2 SQIVND (reference sequence). The CDR3 contains 12 residues. V lost 6 bases to trimming and J lost 0 bases, with 4 bases between them. In DNA form, the CDR3 reads TGTGCCAGTAGCATTAGCACAGATACGCAGTATTTT. Its translation is CASSISTDTQYF.

This sequence joins TRBV24-1 and TRBJ2-1; TRBD2 matches 12 bases. V was clipped by 0 bases and J by 7 bases; unmatched bases: 6. Germline V lookup: CDR1 KGHDR, CDR2 SFDVKD. CDR3 size: 17 residues. CDR3 nucleotides: TGTGCCACCAGTGATTTGCAACTAGCGGGAGGTTCTAATGAGCAGTTCTTC. Its protein is CATSDLQLAGGSNEQFF.

The chain links TRBV4-1 to TRBJ2-5; 9 bases match TRBD2. CDR1 is MGHRA, CDR2 YSYEKL, per germline. With 1 base clipped from V and 5 bases from J, the junction kept 14 bases outside the gene matches. The CDR3 has 18 amino acids. CDR3 sequence reads: CASSQGQFGGLAGETQYF. The CDR3 DNA reads TGCGCCAGCAGCCAAGGACAGTTCGGGGGACTAGCTGGTGAGACCCAGTACTTC.

The V call is TRBV5-1, the J call TRBJ1-6, with D possibly being TRBD1 (5 bases). The CDR3 length is 14 residues. Germline V gene lookup returns CDR1 SGHRS and CDR2 YFSETQ. The V and J ends lost 4 bases and 6 bases respectively, with 11 bases between them. The DNA for the CDR3 is TGCGCCAGCAGCCTGACAGAAGGTAATTCACCCCTCCACTTT. This translates into CASSLTEGNSPLHF.

The chain carries TRBV6-1 and TRBJ2-5, with D maybe TRBD2 (6 bases). The CDR3 has 14 residues. Germline CDR1 MNHNS, CDR2 SASEGT. Trimming took 3 bases from V and 4 from J, leaving 12 bases between them. The CDR3 DNA reads as TGTGCCAGCAGTGATGGAGGGAGAGTAGAGACCCAGTACTTC. This gives the protein CASSDGGRVETQYF.